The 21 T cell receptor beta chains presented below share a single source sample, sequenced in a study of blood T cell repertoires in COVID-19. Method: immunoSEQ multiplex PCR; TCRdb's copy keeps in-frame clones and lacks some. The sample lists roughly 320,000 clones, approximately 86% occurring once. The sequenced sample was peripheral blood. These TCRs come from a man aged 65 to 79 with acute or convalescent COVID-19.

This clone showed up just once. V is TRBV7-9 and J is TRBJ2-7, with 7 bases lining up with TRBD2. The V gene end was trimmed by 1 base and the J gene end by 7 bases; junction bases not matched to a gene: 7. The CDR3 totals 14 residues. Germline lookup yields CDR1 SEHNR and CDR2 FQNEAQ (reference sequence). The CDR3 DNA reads TGTGCCAGCAGCTTAGTCGCTGGCGGGGGTGAGCAGTACTTC. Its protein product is CASSLVAGGGEQYF.

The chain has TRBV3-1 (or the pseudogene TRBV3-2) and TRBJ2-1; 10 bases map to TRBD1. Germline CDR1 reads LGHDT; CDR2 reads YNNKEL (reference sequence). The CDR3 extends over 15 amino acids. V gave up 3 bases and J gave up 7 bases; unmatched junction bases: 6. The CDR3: CASSQGGDRGNEQFF. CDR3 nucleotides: TGTGCCAGCAGCCAGGGCGGGGACAGGGGTAATGAGCAGTTCTTC.

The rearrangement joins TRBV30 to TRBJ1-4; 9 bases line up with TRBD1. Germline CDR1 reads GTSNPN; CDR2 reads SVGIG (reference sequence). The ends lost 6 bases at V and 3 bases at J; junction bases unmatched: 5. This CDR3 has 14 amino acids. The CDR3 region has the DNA TGTGCCTGCATATGGGACAGGGCTAATGAAAAACTGTTTTTT. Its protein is CACIWDRANEKLFF. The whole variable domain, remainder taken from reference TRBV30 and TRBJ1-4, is SQTIHQWPATLVQPVGSPLSLECTVEGTSNPNLYWYRQAAGRGLQLLFYSVGIGQISSEVPQNLSASRPQDRQFILSSKKLLLSDSGFYLCACIWDRANEKLFFGSGTQLSVL.

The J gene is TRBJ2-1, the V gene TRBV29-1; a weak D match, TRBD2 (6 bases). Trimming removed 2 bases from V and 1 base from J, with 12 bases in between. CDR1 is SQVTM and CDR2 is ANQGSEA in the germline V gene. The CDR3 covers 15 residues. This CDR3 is CSVESSGLSYNEQFF. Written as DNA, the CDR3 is TGCAGCGTTGAATCCAGCGGACTATCCTACAATGAGCAGTTCTTC.

This CDR3 reads CASSRRDTGELFF. The CDR3 DNA reads TGTGCCAGCAGCCGCAGGGATACCGGGGAGCTGTTTTTT. V gene TRBV2 combines with J gene TRBJ2-2; TRBD1 might be the D (5 bases). The CDR3 runs to 13 residues. The V end lost 6 bases, the J end lost 5 bases, and 10 bases lay between the germline ends. In germline, CDR1 is SNHLY, CDR2 FYNNEI.

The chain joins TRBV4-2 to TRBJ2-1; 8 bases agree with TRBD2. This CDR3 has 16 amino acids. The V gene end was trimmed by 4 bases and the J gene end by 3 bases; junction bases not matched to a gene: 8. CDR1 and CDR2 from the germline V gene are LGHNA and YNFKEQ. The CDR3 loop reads CASSLLAGGNYNEQFF. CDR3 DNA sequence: TGTGCCAGCAGCCTTCTGGCGGGGGGCAACTACAATGAGCAGTTCTTC.

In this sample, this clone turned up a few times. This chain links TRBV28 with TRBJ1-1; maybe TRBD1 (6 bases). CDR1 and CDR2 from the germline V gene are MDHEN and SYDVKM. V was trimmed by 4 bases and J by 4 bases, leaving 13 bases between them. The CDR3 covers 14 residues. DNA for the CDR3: TGTGCCAGCAGTTCGCCGGGGGGGGCCACTGAAGCTTTCTTT. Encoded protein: CASSSPGGATEAFF.

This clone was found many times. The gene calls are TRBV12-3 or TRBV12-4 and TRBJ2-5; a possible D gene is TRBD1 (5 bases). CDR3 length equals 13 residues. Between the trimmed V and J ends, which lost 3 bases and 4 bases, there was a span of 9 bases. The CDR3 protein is CASSFVGVETQYF. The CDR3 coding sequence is TGTGCCAGCAGTTTTGTAGGGGTAGAGACCCAGTACTTC.

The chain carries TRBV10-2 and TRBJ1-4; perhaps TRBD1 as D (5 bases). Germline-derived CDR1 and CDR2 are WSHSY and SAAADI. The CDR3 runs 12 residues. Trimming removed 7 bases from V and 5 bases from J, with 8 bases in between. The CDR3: CASNPGNEKLFF. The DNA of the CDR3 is TGCGCCAGCAATCCAGGGAATGAAAAACTGTTTTTT.

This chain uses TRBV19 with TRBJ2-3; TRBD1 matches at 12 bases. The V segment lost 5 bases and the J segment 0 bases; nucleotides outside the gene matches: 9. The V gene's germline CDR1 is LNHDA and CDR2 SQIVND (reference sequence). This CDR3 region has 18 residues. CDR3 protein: CASSPTGTGGYSTDTQYF. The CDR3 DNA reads TGTGCCAGTAGTCCCACCGGGACAGGGGGCTATAGCACAGATACGCAGTATTTT.

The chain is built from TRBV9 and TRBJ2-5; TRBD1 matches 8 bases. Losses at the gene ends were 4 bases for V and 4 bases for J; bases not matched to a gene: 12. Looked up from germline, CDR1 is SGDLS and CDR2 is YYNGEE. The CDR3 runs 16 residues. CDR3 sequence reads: CASSPQTGDTGETQYF. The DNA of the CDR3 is TGTGCCAGCAGCCCCCAGACAGGGGATACCGGAGAGACCCAGTACTTC.

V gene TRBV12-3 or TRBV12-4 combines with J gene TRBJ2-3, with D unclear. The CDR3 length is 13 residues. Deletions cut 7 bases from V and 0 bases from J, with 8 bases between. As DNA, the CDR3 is TGTGCCAGCACCCCCCATAGCACAGATACGCAGTATTTT. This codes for CASTPHSTDTQYF.

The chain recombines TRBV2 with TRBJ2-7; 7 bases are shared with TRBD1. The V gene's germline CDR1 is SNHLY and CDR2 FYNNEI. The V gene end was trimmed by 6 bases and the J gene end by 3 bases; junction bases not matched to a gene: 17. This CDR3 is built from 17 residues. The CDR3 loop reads CASSGMEPGGSLYEQYF. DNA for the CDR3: TGTGCCAGCAGCGGAATGGAGCCAGGGGGTTCTCTCTACGAGCAGTACTTC.

CDR3 in DNA: TGTGCCGGAGGGAACTCTGGAAACACCATATATTTT. Residues: CAGGNSGNTIYF. The rearrangement links TRBV5-4 to TRBJ1-3, with unresolved D. The germline V gene encodes CDR1 SGHNT and CDR2 YYREEE (reference sequence). The CDR3 consists of 12 residues. The V end was cut by 10 bases, the J end by 0 bases, with 8 bases between.

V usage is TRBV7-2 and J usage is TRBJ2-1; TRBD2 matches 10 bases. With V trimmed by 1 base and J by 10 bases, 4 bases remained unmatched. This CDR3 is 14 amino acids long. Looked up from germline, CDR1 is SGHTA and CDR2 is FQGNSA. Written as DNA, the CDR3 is TGTGCCAGCAGCTTAGTAGCGGGAGGTGGCGAGCAGTTCTTC. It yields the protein CASSLVAGGGEQFF. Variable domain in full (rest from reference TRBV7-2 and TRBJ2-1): GAGVSQSPSNKVTEKGKDVELRCDPISGHTALYWYRQSLGQGLEFLIYFQGNSAPDKSGLPSDRFSAERTGGSVSTLTIQRTQQEDSAVYLCASSLVAGGGEQFFGPGTRLTVL.

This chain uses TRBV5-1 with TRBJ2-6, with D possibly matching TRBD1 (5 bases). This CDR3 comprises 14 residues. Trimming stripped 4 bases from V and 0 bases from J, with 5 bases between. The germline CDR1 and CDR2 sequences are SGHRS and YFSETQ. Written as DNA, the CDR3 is TGCGCCAGCAGCGACAGCTCTGGGGCCAACGTCCTGACTTTC. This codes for CASSDSSGANVLTF.

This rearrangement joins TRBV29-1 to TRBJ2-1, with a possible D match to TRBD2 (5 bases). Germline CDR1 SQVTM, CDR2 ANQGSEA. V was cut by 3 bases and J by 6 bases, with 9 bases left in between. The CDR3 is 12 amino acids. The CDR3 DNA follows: TGCAGCGTTGACGGGGTAAGCAATGAGCAGTTCTTC. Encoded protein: CSVDGVSNEQFF.

CDR3 in amino acids: CASSYEGSSSYNEQFF. CDR3 coding DNA: TGTGCCAGCAGTTACGAGGGCAGCAGCTCCTACAATGAGCAGTTCTTC. V and J are TRBV6-5 and TRBJ2-1; maybe TRBD2 (5 bases). CDR3 length equals 16 residues. Germline values: CDR1 MNHEY, CDR2 SVGAGI. Trimming took 2 bases from V and 0 from J, leaving 11 bases between them.

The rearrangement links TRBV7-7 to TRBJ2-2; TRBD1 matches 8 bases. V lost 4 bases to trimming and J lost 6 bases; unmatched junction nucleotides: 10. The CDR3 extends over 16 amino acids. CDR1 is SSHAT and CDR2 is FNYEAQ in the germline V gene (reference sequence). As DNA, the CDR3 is TGTGCCAGCAGCTCCTCCGGGCAGGGGGCGGCCGGGGAGCTGTTTTTT. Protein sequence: CASSSSGQGAAGELFF.

The CDR3 spells CASSQDFFSGFGGNGYTF. The CDR3 coding sequence is TGCGCCAGCAGCCAAGATTTCTTTTCGGGCTTCGGAGGGAATGGCTACACCTTC. This chain links TRBV4-3 with TRBJ1-2; the D is unclear. Trimming cost V 0 bases and J 6 bases, with 23 bases left between them. There are 18 residues in the CDR3. The germline gives CDR1 LGHNA, CDR2 YSLEER.

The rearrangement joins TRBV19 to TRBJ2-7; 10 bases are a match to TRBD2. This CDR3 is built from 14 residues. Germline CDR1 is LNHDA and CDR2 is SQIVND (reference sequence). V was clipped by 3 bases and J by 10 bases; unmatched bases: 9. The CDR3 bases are TGTGCCAGTAGTATCGGGCTAGCGGGAGTTCAACAGTACTTC. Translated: CASSIGLAGVQQYF.